This TCR beta chain was observed in a study of blood T cell repertoires in COVID-19. Across the whole study: There were acute and convalescent COVID-19 samples, and they came from the United States, Italy and Spain.

In the source study's methods: From reference gene primer amplification, estimates of nucleated cell counts were derived. This table comes from immunoSEQ multiplex PCR, and its TCRdb copy is limited to in-frame clones, with some not included. V, J and clone size derive from that table, while D and trimming were established from the DNA sequence. Here the sample spans some 93,000 clones, 65% to 90% being singletons. Germline CDR1 KGHSH, CDR2 LQKENI. This CDR3 comprises 17 residues. V lost 1 base to trimming and J lost 0 bases, with 13 bases between them. V is TRBV18 and J is TRBJ2-1; TRBD1 is a possible D gene (5 bases). What was sequenced was peripheral blood. The TCR sequence derives from an elderly woman with acute or convalescent COVID-19. DNA for the CDR3: TGTGCCAGCTCACCACGAATCACAGGCAACTCCTACAATGAGCAGTTCTTC. This gives the protein CASSPRITGNSYNEQFF.